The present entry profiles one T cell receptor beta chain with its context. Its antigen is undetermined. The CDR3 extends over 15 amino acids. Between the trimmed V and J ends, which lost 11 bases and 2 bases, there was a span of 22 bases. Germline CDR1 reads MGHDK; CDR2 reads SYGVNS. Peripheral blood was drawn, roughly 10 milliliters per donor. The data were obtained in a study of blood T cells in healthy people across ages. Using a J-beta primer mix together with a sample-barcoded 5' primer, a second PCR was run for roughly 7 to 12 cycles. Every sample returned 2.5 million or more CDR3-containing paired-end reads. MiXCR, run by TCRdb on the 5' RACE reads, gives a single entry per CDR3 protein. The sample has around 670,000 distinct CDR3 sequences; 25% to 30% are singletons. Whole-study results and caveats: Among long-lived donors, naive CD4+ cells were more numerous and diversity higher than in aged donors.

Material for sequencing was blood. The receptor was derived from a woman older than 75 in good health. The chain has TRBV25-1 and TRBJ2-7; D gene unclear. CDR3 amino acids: CACGEWFDGTYEQYF. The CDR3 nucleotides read TGTGCCTGCGGTGAATGGTTCGATGGGACCTACGAGCAGTACTTC.